Sequencing of this TCR beta chain was carried out in a study of blood T cell repertoires in COVID-19. Across the study: Samples taken during acute and convalescent COVID-19 were collected in the United States, Italy and Spain.

Germline assignment: CDR1 ENHRY and CDR2 SYGVKD. V was pared by 6 bases and J by 7 bases, with 3 bases of the junction left unmatched. The CDR3 is made up of 14 amino acids. Some clones are missing from TCRdb's copy, which holds only in-frame ones; the method was immunoSEQ multiplex PCR. The sample lists 80,000 to 95,000 clones; 85% to 90% were seen once. The sequence derives from an elderly woman in a cohort sampled during active or convalescent COVID-19. V is TRBV10-3 and J is TRBJ1-6, with 10 nucleotides matching TRBD1. The sequencing input was peripheral blood. The CDR3 here is CAISADRGNSPLHF. CDR3 nucleotide sequence: TGTGCCATCAGCGCGGACAGGGGGAATTCACCCCTCCACTTT.